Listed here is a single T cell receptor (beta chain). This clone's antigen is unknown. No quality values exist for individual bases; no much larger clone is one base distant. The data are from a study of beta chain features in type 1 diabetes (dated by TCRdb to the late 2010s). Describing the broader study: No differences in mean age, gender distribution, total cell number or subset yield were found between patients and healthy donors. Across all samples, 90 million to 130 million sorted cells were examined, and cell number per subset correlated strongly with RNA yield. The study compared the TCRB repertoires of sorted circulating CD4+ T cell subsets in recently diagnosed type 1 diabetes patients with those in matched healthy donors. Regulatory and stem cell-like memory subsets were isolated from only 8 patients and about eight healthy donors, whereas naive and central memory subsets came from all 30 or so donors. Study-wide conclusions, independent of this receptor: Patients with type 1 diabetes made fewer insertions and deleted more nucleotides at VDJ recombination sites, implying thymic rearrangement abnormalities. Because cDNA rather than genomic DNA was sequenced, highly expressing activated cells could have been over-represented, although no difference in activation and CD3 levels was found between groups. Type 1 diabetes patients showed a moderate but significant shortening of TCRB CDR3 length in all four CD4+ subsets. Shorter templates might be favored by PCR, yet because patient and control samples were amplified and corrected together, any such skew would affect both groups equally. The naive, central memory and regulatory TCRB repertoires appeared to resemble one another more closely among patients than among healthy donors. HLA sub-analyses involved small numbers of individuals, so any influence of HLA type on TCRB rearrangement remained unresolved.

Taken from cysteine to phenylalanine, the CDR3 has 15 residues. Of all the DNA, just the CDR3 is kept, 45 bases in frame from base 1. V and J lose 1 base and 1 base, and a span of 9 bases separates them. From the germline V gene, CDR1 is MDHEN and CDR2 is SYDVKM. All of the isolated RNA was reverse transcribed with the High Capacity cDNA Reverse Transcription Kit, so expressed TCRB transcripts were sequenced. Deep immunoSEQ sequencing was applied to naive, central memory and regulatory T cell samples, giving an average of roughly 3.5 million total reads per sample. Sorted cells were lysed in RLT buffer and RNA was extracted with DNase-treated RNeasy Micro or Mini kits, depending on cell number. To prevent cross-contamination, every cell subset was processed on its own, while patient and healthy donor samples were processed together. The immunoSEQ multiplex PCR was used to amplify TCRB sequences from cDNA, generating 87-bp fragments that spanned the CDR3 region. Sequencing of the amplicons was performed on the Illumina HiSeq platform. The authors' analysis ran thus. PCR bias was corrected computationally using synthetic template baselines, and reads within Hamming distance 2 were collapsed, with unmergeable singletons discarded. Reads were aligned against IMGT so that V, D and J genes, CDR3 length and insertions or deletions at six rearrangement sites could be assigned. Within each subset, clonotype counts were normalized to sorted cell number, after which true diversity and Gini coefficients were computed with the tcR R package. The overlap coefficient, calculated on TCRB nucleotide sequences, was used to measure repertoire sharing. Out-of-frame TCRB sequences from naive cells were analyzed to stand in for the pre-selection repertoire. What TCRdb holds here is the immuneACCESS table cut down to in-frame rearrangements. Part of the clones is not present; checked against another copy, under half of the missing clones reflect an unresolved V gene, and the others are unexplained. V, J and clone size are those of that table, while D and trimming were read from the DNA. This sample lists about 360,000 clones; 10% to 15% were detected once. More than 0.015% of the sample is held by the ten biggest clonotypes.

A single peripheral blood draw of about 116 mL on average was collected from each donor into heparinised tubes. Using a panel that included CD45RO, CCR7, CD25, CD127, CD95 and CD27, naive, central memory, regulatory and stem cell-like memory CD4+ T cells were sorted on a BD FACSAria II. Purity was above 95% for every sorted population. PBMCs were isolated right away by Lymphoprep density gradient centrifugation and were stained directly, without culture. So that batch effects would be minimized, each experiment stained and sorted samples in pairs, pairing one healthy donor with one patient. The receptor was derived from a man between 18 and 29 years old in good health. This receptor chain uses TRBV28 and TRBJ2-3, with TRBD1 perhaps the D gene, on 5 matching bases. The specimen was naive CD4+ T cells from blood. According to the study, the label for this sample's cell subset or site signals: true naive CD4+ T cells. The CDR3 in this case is CASSLSVGGTDTQYF. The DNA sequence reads TGTGCCAGCAGTTTATCGGTAGGGGGCACAGATACGCAGTATTTT.